A single T cell receptor beta chain is shown here with its context. The data are from a study of blood T cell repertoires in COVID-19. Study-wide context: Sources were T cells, B-cell-depleted T cells, or PBMCs; the material itself was cDNA or gDNA.

Profiling relied on immunoSEQ multiplex PCR, and the TCRdb table lists in-frame clones only, not all of them. The sample yields hundreds of thousands of clones, 85% to 90% seen once. The germline V and J ends were trimmed by 6 bases and 0 bases, with 9 bases remaining between them. This CDR3 has 14 amino acids. Germline CDR1 reads MNHEY; CDR2 reads SVGAGI. This chain joins TRBV6-5 and TRBJ1-5; D gene unclear. The specimen was peripheral blood. The TCR comes from a young woman with acute or convalescent COVID-19. The CDR3 loop is CASRKLLSNQPQHF. CDR3 bases: TGTGCCAGCAGGAAGTTACTTAGCAATCAGCCCCAGCATTTT.